The T cell receptor beta chain under discussion was sequenced for a study of T cell repertoires in cytomegalovirus infection. On the study more broadly: TCR beta signatures that were public indicated CMV infection and matching HLA type. Points from the study as a whole: Individuals carrying CMV plus the relevant HLA were identified by cumulative frequency of public TCR beta families.

In TCRdb, the reads were re-called with MiXCR into one record per CDR3 protein. This sample has around 85,000 distinct CDR3 sequences, with approximately 45% found just once. To note about this clonotype: Its antigen is not known.

CDR1 SGHVS and CDR2 FNYEAQ come from the germline V gene. This CDR3 comprises 12 residues. The V and J ends lost 5 bases and 6 bases respectively, with 7 bases between them. The clonotype was recovered from a human donor in good health (CMV status not recorded). Some clones in this sample may be carry-over from other donors' samples. The sample in question was CD8+ T cells from cultured PBMCs, obtained from culture after CMV antigen stimulation. V gene TRBV7-6 combines with J gene TRBJ2-2; no clear D. CDR3 region: CASSPVAGELFF. CDR3 coding DNA: TGTGCCAGCAGCCCGGTAGCCGGGGAGCTGTTTTTT. Full variable domain (outside the CDR3, taken from reference TRBV7-6 and TRBJ2-2): GAGVSQSPRYKVTKRGQDVALRCDPISGHVSLYWYRQALGQGPEFLTYFNYEAQQDKSGLPNDRFSAERPEGSISTLTIQRTEQRDSAMYRCASSPVAGELFFGEGSRLTVL.